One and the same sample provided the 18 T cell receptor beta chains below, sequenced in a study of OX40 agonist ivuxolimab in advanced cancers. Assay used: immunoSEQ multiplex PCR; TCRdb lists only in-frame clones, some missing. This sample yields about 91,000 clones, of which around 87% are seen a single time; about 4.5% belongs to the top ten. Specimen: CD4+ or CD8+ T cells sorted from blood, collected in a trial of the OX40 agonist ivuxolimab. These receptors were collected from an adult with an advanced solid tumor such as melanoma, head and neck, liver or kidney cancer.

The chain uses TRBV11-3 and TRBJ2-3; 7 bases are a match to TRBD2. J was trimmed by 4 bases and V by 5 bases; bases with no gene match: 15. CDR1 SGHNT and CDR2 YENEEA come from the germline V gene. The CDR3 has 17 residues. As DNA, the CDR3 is TGTGCCAGCAGCACCCCGCCGGGGGGAGGGCCGTCAGATACGCAGTATTTT. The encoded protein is CASSTPPGGGPSDTQYF.

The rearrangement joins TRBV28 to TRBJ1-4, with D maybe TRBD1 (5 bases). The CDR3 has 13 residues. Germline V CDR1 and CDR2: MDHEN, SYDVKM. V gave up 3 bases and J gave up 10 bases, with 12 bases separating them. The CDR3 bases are TGTGCCAGCAGTTTGGGGCAGCTCAGAAAACTGTTTTTT. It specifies CASSLGQLRKLFF.

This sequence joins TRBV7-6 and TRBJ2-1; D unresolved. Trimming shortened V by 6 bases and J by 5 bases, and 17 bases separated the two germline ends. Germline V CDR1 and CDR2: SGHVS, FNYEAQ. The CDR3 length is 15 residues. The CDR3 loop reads CASSRTVNGNNEQFF. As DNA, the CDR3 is TGTGCCAGCAGTCGAACGGTTAATGGAAACAATGAGCAGTTCTTC.

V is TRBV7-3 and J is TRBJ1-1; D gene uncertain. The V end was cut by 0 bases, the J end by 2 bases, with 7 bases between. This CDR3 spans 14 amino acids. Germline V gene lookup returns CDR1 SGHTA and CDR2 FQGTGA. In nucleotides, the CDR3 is TGTGCCAGCAGCTTAACTGGGAGAAACACTGAAGCTTTCTTT. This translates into CASSLTGRNTEAFF. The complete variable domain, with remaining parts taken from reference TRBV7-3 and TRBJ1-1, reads GAGVSQTPSNKVTEKGKYVELRCDPISGHTALYWYRQSLGQGPEFLIYFQGTGAADDSGLPNDRFFAVRPEGSVSTLKIQRTERGDSAVYLCASSLTGRNTEAFFGQGTRLTVV.

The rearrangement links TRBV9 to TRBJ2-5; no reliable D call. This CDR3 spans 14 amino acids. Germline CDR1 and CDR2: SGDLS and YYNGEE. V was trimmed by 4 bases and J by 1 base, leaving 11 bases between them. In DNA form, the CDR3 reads TGTGCCAGCAGCTCCCTCCTGGGCCAAGAGACCCAGTACTTC. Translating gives CASSSLLGQETQYF.

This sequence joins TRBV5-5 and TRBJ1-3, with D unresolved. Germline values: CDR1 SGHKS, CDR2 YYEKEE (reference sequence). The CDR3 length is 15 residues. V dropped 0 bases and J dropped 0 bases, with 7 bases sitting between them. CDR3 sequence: CASSLAWDSGNTIYF. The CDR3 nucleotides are TGTGCCAGCAGCTTGGCCTGGGACTCTGGAAACACCATATATTTT.

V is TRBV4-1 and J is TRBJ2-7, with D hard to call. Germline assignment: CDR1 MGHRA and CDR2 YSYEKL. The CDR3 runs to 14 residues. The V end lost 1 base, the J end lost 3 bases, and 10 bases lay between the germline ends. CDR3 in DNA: TGCGCCAGCAGCCAAGTGCTTCTGAACTACGAGCAGTACTTC. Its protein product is CASSQVLLNYEQYF.

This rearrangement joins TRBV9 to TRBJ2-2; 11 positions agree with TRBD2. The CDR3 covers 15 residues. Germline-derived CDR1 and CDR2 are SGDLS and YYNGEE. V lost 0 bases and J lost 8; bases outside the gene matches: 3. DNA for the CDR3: TGTGCCAGCAGCGTAGCGACTAGCGGGATAGGGGAGCTGTTTTTT. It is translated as CASSVATSGIGELFF.

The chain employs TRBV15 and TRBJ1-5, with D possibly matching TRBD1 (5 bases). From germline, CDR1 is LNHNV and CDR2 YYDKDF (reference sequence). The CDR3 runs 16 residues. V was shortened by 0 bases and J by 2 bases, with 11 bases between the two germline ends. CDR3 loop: CATSRDLRGGNQPQHF. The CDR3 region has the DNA TGTGCCACCAGCAGAGATCTCAGAGGGGGCAATCAGCCCCAGCATTTT. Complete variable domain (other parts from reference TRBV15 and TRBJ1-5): DAMVIQNPRYQVTQFGKPVTLSCSQTLNHNVMYWYQQKSSQAPKLLFHYYDKDFNNEADTPDNFQSRRPNTSFCFLDIRSPGLGDTAMYLCATSRDLRGGNQPQHFGDGTRLSIL.

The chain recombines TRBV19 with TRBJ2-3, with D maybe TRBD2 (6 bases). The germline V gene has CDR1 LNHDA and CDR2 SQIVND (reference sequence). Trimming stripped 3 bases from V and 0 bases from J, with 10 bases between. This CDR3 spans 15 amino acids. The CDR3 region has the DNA TGTGCCAGTAGTATTATAGCGGCTAGCACAGATACGCAGTATTTT. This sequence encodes CASSIIAASTDTQYF. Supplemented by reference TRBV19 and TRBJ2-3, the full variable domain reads DGGITQSPKYLFRKEGQNVTLSCEQNLNHDAMYWYRQDPGQGLRLIYYSQIVNDFQKGDIAEGYSVSREKKESFPLTVTSAQKNPTAFYLCASSIIAASTDTQYFGPGTRLTVL.

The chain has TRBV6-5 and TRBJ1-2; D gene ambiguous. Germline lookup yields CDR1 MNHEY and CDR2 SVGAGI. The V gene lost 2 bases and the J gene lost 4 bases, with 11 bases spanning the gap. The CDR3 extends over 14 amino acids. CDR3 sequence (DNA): TGTGCCAGCAGTTACGCCGCCAGGACCTATGGCTACACCTTC. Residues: CASSYAARTYGYTF.

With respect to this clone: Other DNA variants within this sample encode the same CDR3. The CDR3 sequence is CATSRDRNTEAFF. DNA of the CDR3: TGTGCCACCAGCAGGGACCGGAACACTGAAGCTTTCTTT. V usage is TRBV15 and J usage is TRBJ1-1; no firm D call. The CDR3 length is 13 residues. From germline, CDR1 is LNHNV and CDR2 YYDKDF (reference sequence). Trimming removed 3 bases from V and 1 base from J, with 6 bases in between.

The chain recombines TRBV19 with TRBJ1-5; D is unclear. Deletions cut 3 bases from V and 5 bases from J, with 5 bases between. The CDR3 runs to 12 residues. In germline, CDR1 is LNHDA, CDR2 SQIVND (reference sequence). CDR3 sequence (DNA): TGTGCCAGTAGTATGAGGGATCAGCCCCAGCATTTT. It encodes CASSMRDQPQHF.

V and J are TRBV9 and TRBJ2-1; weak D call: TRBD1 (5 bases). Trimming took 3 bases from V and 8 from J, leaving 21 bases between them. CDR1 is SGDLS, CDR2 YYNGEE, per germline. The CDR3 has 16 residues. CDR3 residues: CASSAHVLTGIDEQFF. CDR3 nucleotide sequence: TGTGCCAGCAGCGCCCACGTCCTTACAGGAATCGATGAGCAGTTCTTC.

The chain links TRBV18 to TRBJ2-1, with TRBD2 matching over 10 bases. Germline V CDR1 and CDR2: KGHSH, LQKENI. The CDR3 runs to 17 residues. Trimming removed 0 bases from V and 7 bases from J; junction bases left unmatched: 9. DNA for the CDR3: TGTGCCAGCTCACCACCTCGTTCTAGCGGGAGATCGAATGAGCAGTTCTTC. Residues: CASSPPRSSGRSNEQFF. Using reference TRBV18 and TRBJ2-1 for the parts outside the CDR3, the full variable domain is NAGVMQNPRHLVRRRGQEARLRCSPMKGHSHVYWYRQLPEEGLKFMVYLQKENIIDESGMPKERFSAEFPKEGPSILRIQQVVRGDSAAYFCASSPPRSSGRSNEQFFGPGTRLTVL.

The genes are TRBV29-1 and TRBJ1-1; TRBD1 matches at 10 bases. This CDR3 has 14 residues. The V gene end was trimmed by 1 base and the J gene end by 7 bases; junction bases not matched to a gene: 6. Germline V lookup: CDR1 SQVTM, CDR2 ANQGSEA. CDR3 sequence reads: CSVEGRQGASEAFF. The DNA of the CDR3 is TGCAGCGTTGAAGGGCGACAGGGGGCGAGTGAAGCTTTCTTT.

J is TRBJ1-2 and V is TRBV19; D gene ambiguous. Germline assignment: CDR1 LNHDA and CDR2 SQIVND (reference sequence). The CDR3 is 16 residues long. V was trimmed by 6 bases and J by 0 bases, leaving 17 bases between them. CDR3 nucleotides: TGTGCCAGTAGCGAGGATTTGACAACTTCTAACTATGGCTACACCTTC. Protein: CASSEDLTTSNYGYTF. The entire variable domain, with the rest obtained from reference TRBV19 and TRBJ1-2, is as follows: DGGITQSPKYLFRKEGQNVTLSCEQNLNHDAMYWYRQDPGQGLRLIYYSQIVNDFQKGDIAEGYSVSREKKESFPLTVTSAQKNPTAFYLCASSEDLTTSNYGYTFGSGTRLTVV.

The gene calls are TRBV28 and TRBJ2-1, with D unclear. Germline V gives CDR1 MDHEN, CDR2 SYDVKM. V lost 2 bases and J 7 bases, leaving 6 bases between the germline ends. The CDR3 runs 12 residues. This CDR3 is CASSLIGNEQFF. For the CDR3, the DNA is TGTGCCAGCAGTTTAATAGGGAATGAGCAGTTCTTC.